Sequencing of this T cell receptor beta chain was carried out in a study of blood T cell repertoires in COVID-19 (dated by TCRdb to 2020 to 2022). Describing the broader study: The collaborator samples originated in the United States, Italy and Spain and spanned the acute and convalescent phases of COVID-19. The material from the prospective study consisted of cDNA or gDNA derived from T cells, B-cell-depleted T cells, or PBMCs. The dataset comprised deeply sampled blood TCRbeta repertoires from subjects exposed to, actively infected with, or recovered from COVID-19. The repertoires were released in a freely available public database intended as a resource for research on the immune response to SARS-CoV-2. The samples were drawn from the first 160 participants of the ongoing ImmuneRACE study and from 1,254 subjects provided by 6 global collaborators. A de-identified subject ID, COVID-19 status, age in years and sex were almost always included in the sample metadata. Where available, HLA class I and class II types were obtained from metadata supplied by the sample provider rather than from assay-based typing.

With respect to this clone: There is no known antigen for this receptor. No clone much larger than this one lies a single base away; base qualities are absent.

Results and caveats for the whole study, not just this receptor: Clinical and demographic metadata were provided uncurated, with the amount varying by source and participant.

TCRbeta CDR3 regions were amplified from genomic DNA using the immunoSEQ Assay, a bias-controlled multiplex PCR. Under the source paper's analysis protocol: Within the assay, amplification of reference gene primers was used to estimate how many nucleated cells each sample contained. To quantify the absolute abundance of each unique TCRbeta CDR3 rearrangement, sequence reads were collapsed and filtered. For each sample, productive Simpson clonality was calculated as the square root of Simpson's diversity index across productive rearrangements. The table comes from immuneACCESS by way of TCRdb, which keeps in-frame sequences with V and J called. Part of the clones is missing from these tables; in studies checked, under half for an unresolved V gene and the rest for unknown reasons. The V and J calls and the clone size are those of that table, but D and trimming were determined from the DNA. This sample gives under 450,000 clones in total; about 91% of them show up just once. Of the sample, approximately 12% is held by the ten largest clones.

Its CDR3 holds 17 amino acids, cysteine through phenylalanine. Only CDR3 DNA remains: 51 bases, in frame from the first base. Trimming accounts for 4 bases at V and 6 bases at J, while the number of junction bases matched to no gene is 15. The germline V gene gives CDR1 as SGHAT and CDR2 as FQNNGV. In Seattle, one collaborating source enrolled patients while the infection was active and tracked those patients longitudinally over the course of disease. Each collaborating institution followed its own protocols to collect whole blood in K2EDTA tubes. Collaborator samples were shipped for TCRbeta analysis as frozen whole blood, isolated PBMCs, or DNA extracted from either sample type.

The sequence was collected from a woman in her fifties or sixties with COVID-19, enrolled during active disease. The sample comprised peripheral blood. The V and J genes are TRBV11-2 and TRBJ2-3, and 8 junction bases match TRBD2. The DNA sequence is as follows: TGTGCCAGCAGCTCTTCGGCGGGGGGCCCGACCGGGGATACGCAGTATTTT. Its protein product is CASSSSAGGPTGDTQYF.